The 28 T cell receptor beta chains below come from one sample, sequenced in a study of blood T cell repertoires in COVID-19. Measured with immunoSEQ multiplex PCR; TCRdb has only the in-frame clones, and not every one. The sample includes about 350,000 clones, approximately 84% of them seen just once. Sequencing was done on a sample of PBMCs or T cells enriched from blood (not recorded which). Every receptor here comes from a woman aged 30 to 39 who had recovered from COVID-19.

The V call is TRBV18, the J call TRBJ2-7; 7 bases line up with TRBD1. Unmatched junction bases numbered 4, after V lost 3 bases and J lost 2 bases. CDR3 size: 14 residues. From germline, CDR1 is KGHSH and CDR2 LQKENI. Here the CDR3 DNA reads TGTGCCAGCTCACCTGGGACAGCCGCCTACGAGCAGTACTTC. Encoded protein: CASSPGTAAYEQYF.

The rearrangement joins TRBV12-3 or TRBV12-4 to TRBJ1-2; possibly TRBD1 for D (6 bases). There are 12 residues in the CDR3. The ends were cut back, 10 bases at V and 6 bases at J, with 15 bases in the middle. CDR3 sequence: CATGKGVDGYTF. The DNA of the CDR3 is TGTGCCACCGGGAAGGGGGTGGATGGCTACACCTTC.

The rearrangement links TRBV24-1 to TRBJ1-2, with 9 bases fitting TRBD1. The V gene end was trimmed by 7 bases and the J gene end by 8 bases; junction bases not matched to a gene: 10. Germline CDR1 KGHDR, CDR2 SFDVKD. The CDR3 totals 14 residues. The CDR3 coding sequence is TGTGCCACCAGCGCGGGGACAGGGCCTAGCGGCTACACCTTC. Translation gives CATSAGTGPSGYTF.

This rearrangement joins TRBV24-1 to TRBJ2-3; D possibly corresponds to TRBD1 (5 bases). The germline CDR1 and CDR2 sequences are KGHDR and SFDVKD. The CDR3 covers 13 residues. V lost 5 bases and J 2 bases, leaving 7 bases between the germline ends. Here the CDR3 reads CATSGGATDTQYF. The CDR3 DNA is TGTGCCACCAGTGGTGGGGCCACAGATACGCAGTATTTT.

The chain recombines TRBV6-5 with TRBJ2-7, with 7 bases matching TRBD1. This CDR3 comprises 15 residues. CDR1 is MNHEY and CDR2 is SVGAGI in the germline V gene. V was pared by 7 bases and J by 2 bases, with 11 bases of the junction left unmatched. The CDR3 loop reads CASIQAGGLPYEQYF. CDR3 nucleotide sequence: TGTGCCAGCATCCAAGCAGGGGGTCTCCCCTACGAGCAGTACTTC.

This sequence joins TRBV6-5 and TRBJ2-5, with a weak D call TRBD2 (7 bases). Deletions cut 8 bases from V and 3 bases from J, with 13 bases between. Germline V CDR1 and CDR2: MNHEY, SVGAGI. This CDR3 has 13 residues. Here the CDR3 DNA reads TGTGCCAGCTCCGAGGGGGGGAAAGAGACCCAGTACTTC. Translating gives CASSEGGKETQYF.

This rearrangement joins TRBV11-2 to TRBJ2-2; 9 bases are shared with TRBD2. The germline V gene has CDR1 SGHAT and CDR2 FQNNGV. V was clipped by 3 bases and J by 0 bases; unmatched bases: 5. CDR3 length: 17 amino acids. CDR3 in DNA: TGTGCCAGCAGCTTGAGGTTAGCGGGGGCGAACACCGGGGAGCTGTTTTTT. Encoded protein: CASSLRLAGANTGELFF.

Regarding this clone: At one boundary the junction diverges from the germline segment, which might be a read error. The chain carries TRBV18 and TRBJ2-5; TRBD2 aligns across 10 bases. Looked up from germline, CDR1 is KGHSH and CDR2 is LQKENI. There are 16 residues in the CDR3. The CDR3 bases are TGTGCCAGCTCACCACTCCCGGGACTAGCGTCGGAGAACCAGTACTTC. Protein: CASSPLPGLASENQYF.

This chain uses TRBV19 with TRBJ2-7; 11 bases map to TRBD1. From germline, CDR1 is LNHDA and CDR2 SQIVND (reference sequence). The V segment lost 7 bases and the J segment 5 bases; nucleotides outside the gene matches: 4. The length of the CDR3 is 13 residues. CDR3 protein: CASTGQGGHEQYF. The CDR3, as DNA: TGTGCCAGTACGGGACAGGGGGGACACGAGCAGTACTTC.

The V and J genes are TRBV19 and TRBJ2-3, with TRBD2 identical over 11 bases. The CDR3 covers 18 residues. Trimming at V came to 3 bases and at J to 1 base, leaving 9 bases not matched to a gene. Looked up from germline, CDR1 is LNHDA and CDR2 is SQIVND (reference sequence). The CDR3 loop is CASSILPSGGSGTDTQYF. The CDR3 region has the DNA TGTGCCAGTAGTATCCTGCCTAGCGGGGGGTCGGGCACAGATACGCAGTATTTT.

The chain joins TRBV12-5 to TRBJ2-1, with 10 bases that match TRBD1. CDR1 and CDR2 (germline): LGHNT, FRNRAP. CDR3 size: 18 residues. Trimming removed 3 bases from V and 6 bases from J; junction bases left unmatched: 14. The CDR3 DNA follows: TGTGCTAGTGGTTTTGAGACAGGGGGCGCCGCCTTGGTCAATGAGCAGTTCTTC. Translated, it gives CASGFETGGAALVNEQFF. Combining the CDR3 with reference TRBV12-5 and TRBJ2-1 gives the whole variable domain DARVTQTPRHKVTEMGQEVTMRCQPILGHNTVFWYRQTMMQGLELLAYFRNRAPLDDSGMPKDRFSAEMPDATLATLKIQPSEPRDSAVYFCASGFETGGAALVNEQFFGPGTRLTVL.

The chain is built from TRBV4-1 and TRBJ2-7; D might be TRBD1 (5 bases). CDR1 and CDR2 (germline): MGHRA, YSYEKL. Deletions cut 5 bases from V and 0 bases from J, with 11 bases between. This CDR3 has 14 amino acids. The CDR3 sequence: CASSGHRSSYEQYF. CDR3 in DNA: TGCGCCAGCAGCGGCCACAGGAGCTCCTACGAGCAGTACTTC.

This rearrangement joins TRBV5-6 to TRBJ1-1; D is undetermined. Germline CDR1 is SGHDT and CDR2 is YYEEEE. This CDR3 region has 13 residues. V lost 2 bases and J 3 bases, leaving 8 bases between the germline ends. The CDR3 spells CASSFPVDTEAFF. Here the CDR3 DNA reads TGTGCCAGCAGCTTTCCGGTGGACACTGAAGCTTTCTTT.

This clone was picked up one time. This sequence joins TRBV21-1 and TRBJ1-2; TRBD1, the table's D call, lacks a check against the DNA. TRBV21-1 is described as a pseudogene. The CDR3 consists of 18 residues. The DNA for the CDR3 is TGTGCCAGCAGCAATAGGGGCCTAGTAACAGGGCCTGGGAATGGCTACACCTTC. Its translation is CASSNRGLVTGPGNGYTF.

This rearrangement joins TRBV23-1 to TRBJ1-2; 11 bases align to TRBD1. TRBV23-1 is an open reading frame, and its role is uncertain. This CDR3 region has 15 residues. V trimming: 6 bases; J trimming: 4 bases; junction bases outside the gene matches: 7. DNA of the CDR3: TGCGCCAGCAGGATTTGGACAGGGGGCACCTATGGCTACACCTTC. Translating gives CASRIWTGGTYGYTF.

The rearrangement links TRBV28 to TRBJ2-7; 11 bases are shared with TRBD1. The trim removed 6 bases at V and 3 bases at J, leaving 10 bases unmatched. Germline CDR1 reads MDHEN; CDR2 reads SYDVKM. This CDR3 is built from 16 residues. CDR3 DNA sequence: TGTGCCAGCAGCCTACCACCGGGACAGGGGGACTACGAGCAGTACTTC. Translated: CASSLPPGQGDYEQYF.

The gene calls are TRBV5-1 and TRBJ1-1, with 8 bases identical to TRBD1. This CDR3 has 15 residues. The trim removed 5 bases at V and 1 base at J, leaving 7 bases unmatched. Per germline, CDR1 SGHRS and CDR2 YFSETQ. The DNA of the CDR3 is TGCGCCAGCAGAACGACAGGGGCTGAGAACACTGAAGCTTTCTTT. As protein: CASRTTGAENTEAFF.

This clone occurred a few times. The chain uses TRBV10-1 and TRBJ2-2; TRBD1 aligns across 11 bases. CDR3 size: 15 residues. Trimming at V came to 5 bases and at J to 5 bases, leaving 4 bases not matched to a gene. CDR1 WNHNN and CDR2 SYGVQD come from the germline V gene (reference sequence). This CDR3 is CASSTGTGGTGELFF. The CDR3 nucleotides are TGCGCCAGCAGTACCGGGACAGGGGGGACCGGGGAGCTGTTTTTT.

The chain has TRBV13 and TRBJ1-4; the D is unclear. The germline V gene has CDR1 PRHDT and CDR2 FYEKMQ (reference sequence). The V end lost 4 bases, the J end lost 3 bases, and 9 bases lay between the germline ends. The CDR3 loop spans 14 amino acids. The CDR3 loop is CASSWTGANEKLFF. The CDR3 DNA is TGTGCCAGCAGCTGGACGGGAGCTAATGAAAAACTGTTTTTT.

V gene TRBV10-2 combines with J gene TRBJ1-6; 8 nucleotides align to TRBD1. After removal of 5 bases from V and 7 bases from J, the junction contained 16 bases not matched to a gene. The CDR3 sequence is 18 residues long. The germline V gene encodes CDR1 WSHSY and CDR2 SAAADI. This chain's CDR3 is CASSLGQGGMRSNSPLHF. CDR3 in DNA: TGCGCCAGCAGTCTCGGACAGGGCGGAATGCGGTCGAATTCACCCCTCCACTTT.

This clone was counted a single time. The CDR3 DNA sequence: TGTGCCAGCAGTGAAGCTGCCCCCCCCCGACAGAACACCGGGGAGCTGTTTTTT. Its translation: CASSEAAPPRQNTGELFF. This sequence joins TRBV6-1 and TRBJ2-2; D ambiguous. Per the germline V gene, CDR1 is MNHNS and CDR2 is SASEGT. The CDR3 length is 18 residues. The germline V and J ends were trimmed by 0 bases and 1 base, with 15 bases remaining between them.

The chain combines TRBV6-5 with TRBJ1-3, with D uncertain. There are 15 residues in the CDR3. The V gene lost 7 bases and the J gene lost 2 bases, with 15 bases spanning the gap. The germline V gene encodes CDR1 MNHEY and CDR2 SVGAGI. The CDR3 reads CASNLRGEPGNTIYF. CDR3 coding DNA: TGTGCCAGCAACCTAAGAGGTGAGCCTGGAAACACCATATATTTT.

This sequence joins TRBV30 and TRBJ1-6, with 7 bases matching TRBD1. There are 15 residues in the CDR3. Germline CDR1 and CDR2: GTSNPN and SVGIG (reference sequence). V lost 3 bases and J lost 8; bases outside the gene matches: 10. The CDR3 protein is CAWRSRGQRDSPLHF. Written as DNA, the CDR3 is TGTGCCTGGAGATCGCGGGGACAGCGGGATTCACCCCTCCACTTT.

The chain recombines TRBV2 with TRBJ2-3, with D possibly matching TRBD1 (5 bases). The CDR3 runs 13 residues. V lost 5 bases to trimming and J lost 7 bases, with 13 bases between them. The germline V gene has CDR1 SNHLY and CDR2 FYNNEI. CDR3 sequence reads: CASSPQVVNTQYF. Written as DNA, the CDR3 is TGTGCCAGCAGTCCACAGGTAGTGAATACGCAGTATTTT.

The chain recombines TRBV7-2 with TRBJ1-5, with D possibly TRBD1 on 5 matching bases. The ends were cut back, 2 bases at V and 4 bases at J, with 12 bases in the middle. CDR1 and CDR2 from the germline V gene are SGHTA and FQGNSA. This CDR3 has 15 amino acids. The CDR3 DNA reads TGTGCCAGCAGCTTAAATAAGGGGATAAATCAGCCCCAGCATTTT. Its translation is CASSLNKGINQPQHF.

This chain links TRBV12-5 with TRBJ1-5; perhaps TRBD1 as D (6 bases). This CDR3 spans 14 amino acids. Trimming cost V 5 bases and J 2 bases, with 10 bases left between them. Germline V gene lookup returns CDR1 LGHNT and CDR2 FRNRAP. As DNA, the CDR3 is TGTGCTAGTGGTACAGGGTTGGGCAATCAGCCCCAGCATTTT. This codes for CASGTGLGNQPQHF. The variable domain in full, completed from reference TRBV12-5 and TRBJ1-5, reads DARVTQTPRHKVTEMGQEVTMRCQPILGHNTVFWYRQTMMQGLELLAYFRNRAPLDDSGMPKDRFSAEMPDATLATLKIQPSEPRDSAVYFCASGTGLGNQPQHFGDGTRLSIL.

The chain couples TRBV15 to TRBJ2-4, with a tentative D call TRBD2 (6 bases). This CDR3 is built from 17 residues. Germline V lookup: CDR1 LNHNV, CDR2 YYDKDF (reference sequence). With 7 bases removed from V and 7 bases from J, the gap between germline ends came to 26 bases. CDR3 sequence reads: CATTPTGVGGAKNIQYF. CDR3 DNA: TGTGCCACCACCCCGACGGGGGTGGGGGGTGCAAAGAACATTCAGTACTTC.

This sequence joins TRBV9 and TRBJ2-1, with D tentatively TRBD2 (6 bases). The CDR3 consists of 15 residues. Germline values: CDR1 SGDLS, CDR2 YYNGEE. V was shortened by 3 bases and J by 2 bases, with 12 bases between the two germline ends. CDR3 protein: CASSASPGAYNEQFF. CDR3 in DNA: TGTGCCAGCAGCGCAAGCCCGGGGGCCTACAATGAGCAGTTCTTC.